One T cell receptor (beta chain) is described in this entry. Per the authors' pipeline: Amplification from reference gene primers served as the basis for estimated nucleated cell counts. Clones were read by immunoSEQ multiplex PCR, and TCRdb kept only the in-frame ones, dropping some. V and J calls and clone size are as listed in that table; D and trimming were resolved from the DNA. This table has about 170,000 clones, 86% appearing once. This record belongs to a study of blood T cell repertoires in COVID-19. The wider study: Some COVID-19 samples were acute and others convalescent; all came from the United States, Italy and Spain. The analysed material was cDNA or gDNA that came from T cells, B-cell-depleted T cells, or PBMCs.

This CDR3 has 15 amino acids. CDR1 is SGDLS, CDR2 YYNGEE, per germline. J gave up 9 bases and V 5 bases, and 7 bases lay outside the gene matches. What was sequenced was peripheral blood. This clonotype was sampled from a man aged 65 to 85 with acute or convalescent COVID-19. The genes are TRBV9 and TRBJ2-1; 14 bases line up with TRBD2. CDR3 DNA sequence: TGTGCCAGCAGAGGAGGGACTAGCGGGAGTGGTGAGCAGTTCTTC. Amino acid sequence: CASRGGTSGSGEQFF.